The 8 T cell receptor beta chains listed next were all sequenced from one sample in a study of cytomegalovirus exposure and HLA in healthy donors. PCR employed 60 Vbeta and 13 Jbeta primers. Method: immunoSEQ multiplex PCR; TCRdb's copy keeps in-frame clones and lacks some. In the table there are under 300,000 clones, 75% to 85% of which are singletons. The sample taken for sequencing was PBMCs. The receptors originated from a woman aged 55 to 70 in good health and CMV-seropositive.

The chain recombines TRBV5-5 with TRBJ2-7; D possibly corresponds to TRBD1 (5 bases). Trimming took 3 bases from V and 4 from J, leaving 14 bases between them. The CDR3 is made up of 14 amino acids. The germline gives CDR1 SGHKS, CDR2 YYEKEE (reference sequence). The CDR3 is CASSWSSREYEQYF. Written as DNA, the CDR3 is TGTGCCAGCAGCTGGTCGTCCAGGGAATACGAGCAGTACTTC.

This chain joins TRBV14 and TRBJ1-3; D is unclear. CDR1 is SGHDN, CDR2 FVKESK, per germline. The CDR3 runs to 15 residues. The ends were cut back, 4 bases at V and 1 base at J, with 11 bases in the middle. The CDR3 bases are TGTGCCAGCAGCCCCTGGGGAGATTCTGGAAACACCATATATTTT. It yields the protein CASSPWGDSGNTIYF. Complete variable domain (other parts from reference TRBV14 and TRBJ1-3): EAGVTQFPSHSVIEKGQTVTLRCDPISGHDNLYWYRRVMGKEIKFLLHFVKESKQDESGMPNNRFLAERTGGTYSTLKVQPAELEDSGVYFCASSPWGDSGNTIYFGEGSWLTVV.

The V call is TRBV30, the J call TRBJ1-2; D call uncertain. This CDR3 region has 14 residues. Germline V gives CDR1 GTSNPN, CDR2 SVGIG (reference sequence). The V gene lost 3 bases and the J gene lost 3 bases, with 14 bases spanning the gap. CDR3 nucleotide sequence: TGTGCCTGGAGCCAACCCGAGCCTTACTATGGCTACACCTTC. It codes for CAWSQPEPYYGYTF.

This chain uses TRBV28 with TRBJ2-1, with 8 positions matching TRBD2. J was trimmed by 3 bases and V by 3 bases; bases with no gene match: 7. CDR3 length equals 16 residues. Germline assignment: CDR1 MDHEN and CDR2 SYDVKM. The chain's CDR3 is CASSLMGGGYYNEQFF. The CDR3 DNA sequence: TGTGCCAGCAGTTTGATGGGCGGGGGGTACTACAATGAGCAGTTCTTC.

The chain has TRBV11-2 and TRBJ2-4; D possibly corresponds to TRBD2 (5 bases). The CDR3 covers 15 residues. The V gene lost 7 bases and the J gene lost 5 bases, with 18 bases spanning the gap. Looked up from germline, CDR1 is SGHAT and CDR2 is FQNNGV. The CDR3 loop is CASTTTIEGQNIQYF. DNA of the CDR3: TGTGCCAGCACCACAACCATTGAGGGCCAAAACATTCAGTACTTC.

The chain combines TRBV5-1 with TRBJ2-2; 15 bases are shared with TRBD2. Per germline, CDR1 SGHRS and CDR2 YFSETQ. This CDR3 region has 18 residues. The V gene end was trimmed by 4 bases and the J gene end by 6 bases; junction bases not matched to a gene: 10. CDR3: CASSRTSGRATGAGELFF. The CDR3 DNA is TGCGCCAGCAGCCGGACTAGCGGGAGGGCGACTGGGGCCGGGGAGCTGTTTTTT.

In nucleotides, the CDR3 is TGTGCCGGTTACGGACAGGAGAGTGGCTACACCTTC. This translates into CAGYGQESGYTF. V and J are TRBV19 and TRBJ1-2, with 7 nucleotides matching TRBD1. The CDR3 length is 12 residues. V trimming: 11 bases; J trimming: 7 bases; junction bases outside the gene matches: 10. Germline V gene lookup returns CDR1 LNHDA and CDR2 SQIVND (reference sequence).

The V and J genes are TRBV6-1 and TRBJ1-2; D perhaps matches TRBD1 (6 bases). The CDR3 has 11 amino acids. Germline-derived CDR1 and CDR2 are MNHNS and SASEGT. Trimming shortened V by 8 bases and J by 4 bases, and 8 bases separated the two germline ends. CDR3 sequence: CASGTLYGYTF. The CDR3 DNA follows: TGTGCCAGCGGGACACTCTATGGCTACACCTTC.